These T cell receptor beta chains were read from a single sample in a study of breast tumors, draining lymph nodes, adjacent tissues. TCRdb reanalysed the multiplex PCR reads using MiXCR and keeps one entry per CDR3 protein. The data contain over 150,000 distinct CDR3 sequences, approximately 30% of them singletons. The sequenced material came from axillary lymph node tissue. The origin of the receptors is a female donor with breast cancer. Some clones in this sample may be carry-over from other donors' samples. CDR3s include the opening cysteine and the closing phenylalanine or tryptophan. A D gene is named only where the DNA matches it firmly. The size entry is marked missing in some rows and otherwise reads once, few, many or a size class.

J gene,D gene,clone size,V gene,CDR3 protein,CDR3 DNA
TRBJ1-5,.,.,TRBV6-1,CASSTSGGNQPQHF,TGTGCCAGCAGCACTTCAGGCGGCAATCAGCCCCAGCATTTT
TRBJ2-5,.,many,TRBV10-3,CAISDGSPGTQYF,TGTGCCATCAGTGATGGTTCCCCCGGGACCCAGTACTTC
TRBJ2-3,.,many,TRBV19,CASSIVPGTGTDTQYF,TGTGCCAGTAGTATAGTCCCAGGGACGGGCACAGATACGCAGTATTTT
TRBJ1-6,.,many,TRBV6-6,CASNPEISYNSPLHF,TGTGCCAGCAACCCAGAGATCTCCTATAATTCACCCCTCCACTTT
TRBJ2-7,TRBD1,many,TRBV5-4,CASSLYYRDRGRSEQYF,TGTGCCAGCAGCCTCTATTACCGGGACAGGGGCAGAAGCGAGCAGTACTTC
TRBJ1-6,.,many,TRBV12-3/TRBV12-4,CASSLGGQGINSPLHF,TGTGCCAGCAGTTTGGGAGGGCAGGGAATAAATTCACCCCTCCACTTT
TRBJ2-5,.,many,TRBV19,CASSSPGIETQYF,TGTGCCAGTAGTAGCCCCGGTATCGAGACCCAGTACTTC
TRBJ1-5,.,many,TRBV19,CASSIPWTANQPQHF,TGTGCCAGTAGTATTCCGTGGACGGCCAATCAGCCCCAGCATTTT
TRBJ2-3,.,many,TRBV24-1,CATSDWQDPTQYF,TGTGCCACCAGTGATTGGCAGGACCCAACGCAGTATTTT
TRBJ2-4,TRBD1,.,TRBV7-6,CASSDRGAGESIQYF,TGTGCCAGCAGCGACAGGGGCGCAGGGGAAAGCATTCAGTACTTC
TRBJ2-7,.,.,TRBV6-2/TRBV6-3,CASSYVVNPVYEQYF,TGTGCCAGCAGTTACGTGGTCAATCCAGTTTACGAGCAGTACTTC
TRBJ2-1,.,.,TRBV20-1,CSARLNGGSYNEQFF,TGCAGTGCTAGATTGAACGGAGGATCCTATAATGAGCAGTTCTTC
TRBJ2-1,.,many,TRBV11-3,CASSLGLITYNEQFF,TGTGCCAGCAGCTTAGGACTCATAACTTACAATGAGCAGTTCTTC
TRBJ2-3,.,many,TRBV29-1,CSAETGLGTDTQYF,TGCAGCGCCGAAACGGGTCTGGGCACAGATACGCAGTATTTT
TRBJ1-5,.,many,TRBV6-1,CASSERGNSNQPQHF,TGTGCCAGCAGTGAGCGAGGTAATAGCAATCAGCCCCAGCATTTT